There are many counts of the clone carrying this T cell receptor (beta chain). These data are taken from a study of identical twins. Healthy Caucasian donors formed the entire cohort. Each CDR3 protein gets one entry after TCRdb re-called the 5' RACE reads with MiXCR. The sample shows approximately 300,000 distinct CDR3 sequences, roughly 8.6% of them seen only once. This sample also belongs to another study, concerning yellow fever vaccine responses in identical twins.

The sequenced material came from CD8+ T cells sorted from blood. The sequence derives from a young woman in good health.

DNA of the CDR3: TGTGCCAGCAGTTCGTTGGGGGGGACAGATACGCAGTATTTT. Translating gives CASSSLGGTDTQYF. This rearrangement joins TRBV12-3 or TRBV12-4 to TRBJ2-3, with 7 nucleotides matching TRBD2. V dropped 4 bases and J dropped 3; count of bases not matched to a gene: 4. The CDR3 is 14 residues long.